Listed below are T cell receptor beta chains from one sample, sequenced in a study of long-term antiretroviral therapy in people with HIV. Method: immunoSEQ multiplex PCR; TCRdb's copy keeps in-frame clones and lacks some. This table holds more than 20,000 clones, over 90% found once. The material was unsorted PBMCs, obtained 4.4 years after starting antiretroviral therapy. These receptors came from a woman aged 50 to 65 with HIV. Each CDR3 is given with its conserved first and last residue. Fields, in order: V gene, clone size, D gene, J gene, CDR3 DNA, CDR3 protein. The D gene is left open where the match is weak. Clone size is shown for a subset of rows, as once, few, many or a class of expanded clone.

v_call: TRBV2; clone_size: NA; d_call: NA; j_call: TRBJ2-2; cdr3_nt: TGTGCCAGCAGCCCGGAGAGGGCGAACACCGGGGAGCTGTTTTTT; cdr3_aa: CASSPERANTGELFF
v_call: TRBV9; clone_size: NA; d_call: NA; j_call: TRBJ2-3; cdr3_nt: TGTGCCAGCAGCGTTTTGGCGTTCGGCACAGATACGCAGTATTTT; cdr3_aa: CASSVLAFGTDTQYF
v_call: TRBV9; clone_size: NA; d_call: NA; j_call: TRBJ2-3; cdr3_nt: TGTGCCAGCAGCCGGTACGGACGCGGGGATGGCACAGATACGCAGTATTTT; cdr3_aa: CASSRYGRGDGTDTQYF
v_call: TRBV18; clone_size: NA; d_call: NA; j_call: TRBJ1-6; cdr3_nt: TGTGCCAGCTCACCCAACGGGGGCCGTTCACCCCTCCACTTT; cdr3_aa: CASSPNGGRSPLHF
v_call: TRBV6-6; clone_size: large; d_call: NA; j_call: TRBJ2-3; cdr3_nt: TGTGCCAGTCGGTTTTCAGATACGCAGTATTTT; cdr3_aa: CASRFSDTQYF
v_call: TRBV29-1; clone_size: NA; d_call: TRBD1; j_call: TRBJ1-2; cdr3_nt: TGCAGCGTTGTAGGGGAACAGGGGGCTTTAAGTTACACCTTC; cdr3_aa: CSVVGEQGALSYTF
v_call: TRBV6-5; clone_size: NA; d_call: NA; j_call: TRBJ2-7; cdr3_nt: TGTGCCAGCAGTCGGACAGTGAACTACGAGCAGTACTTC; cdr3_aa: CASSRTVNYEQYF
v_call: TRBV4-2; clone_size: NA; d_call: NA; j_call: TRBJ2-7; cdr3_nt: TGTGCCAGCAGCCAGAGGGAGGGAGGGGGCTACGAGCAGTACTTC; cdr3_aa: CASSQREGGGYEQYF
v_call: TRBV4-1; clone_size: once; d_call: TRBD1; j_call: TRBJ2-5; cdr3_nt: TGCGCCAGCACCGAAGGCAAGAGACAGGGTGGGGAGACCCAGTACTTC; cdr3_aa: CASTEGKRQGGETQYF
v_call: TRBV29-1; clone_size: NA; d_call: NA; j_call: TRBJ1-1; cdr3_nt: TGCAGCGTTGAAGTGGGTGGGGTTACTGAAGCTTTCTTT; cdr3_aa: CSVEVGGVTEAFF
v_call: TRBV6-5; clone_size: NA; d_call: NA; j_call: TRBJ1-4; cdr3_nt: TGTGCCAGCAGTTACCAGGACGGAACTCAAAAACTGTTTTTT; cdr3_aa: CASSYQDGTQKLFF
v_call: TRBV7-2; clone_size: NA; d_call: TRBD1; j_call: TRBJ1-5; cdr3_nt: TGTGCCAGCAGCTTGGGGGGACAGGGGGCGAGTCAGCCCCAGCATTTT; cdr3_aa: CASSLGGQGASQPQHF
v_call: TRBV7-7; clone_size: NA; d_call: NA; j_call: TRBJ2-1; cdr3_nt: TGTGCTAGCAGCACGGGCCTTCAGGTTTACAATGAGCAGTTCTTC; cdr3_aa: CASSTGLQVYNEQFF
v_call: TRBV7-9; clone_size: NA; d_call: NA; j_call: TRBJ2-2; cdr3_nt: TGTGCCAGCAGCCCTGGGGGGGCAGGGACGAACACCGGGGAGCTGTTTTTT; cdr3_aa: CASSPGGAGTNTGELFF
v_call: TRBV7-7; clone_size: NA; d_call: NA; j_call: TRBJ2-1; cdr3_nt: TGTGCTAGCAGCTCGACAACCAATGAGCAGTTCTTC; cdr3_aa: CASSSTTNEQFF
v_call: TRBV7-9; clone_size: NA; d_call: NA; j_call: TRBJ2-5; cdr3_nt: TGTGCCAGCAGCTTAACTGCTGGAGGAGAGACCCAGTACTTC; cdr3_aa: CASSLTAGGETQYF
v_call: TRBV30; clone_size: NA; d_call: NA; j_call: TRBJ1-3; cdr3_nt: TGTGTCTGGAGTGTACTGGAAGGATTTGGAAACACCATATATTTT; cdr3_aa: CVWSVLEGFGNTIYF
v_call: TRBV19; clone_size: NA; d_call: TRBD2; j_call: TRBJ2-2; cdr3_nt: TGTGCCAGTAGAATGCAGCGGGGGGCCGCCGGGGAGCTGTTTTTT; cdr3_aa: CASRMQRGAAGELFF
v_call: TRBV19; clone_size: NA; d_call: TRBD1; j_call: TRBJ2-5; cdr3_nt: TGTGCCAGTAGTCGACAGGGGGTCCAAGAGACCCAGTACTTC; cdr3_aa: CASSRQGVQETQYF
v_call: TRBV6-5; clone_size: once; d_call: TRBD1; j_call: TRBJ1-5; cdr3_nt: TGTGCCAGCAGTTATCAGGGGGTGTTTCCCAATCAGCCCCAGCATTTT; cdr3_aa: CASSYQGVFPNQPQHF
v_call: TRBV4-2; clone_size: NA; d_call: NA; j_call: TRBJ2-7; cdr3_nt: TGTGCCAGCAGCCAAGACGCCTACGAGCAGTACTTC; cdr3_aa: CASSQDAYEQYF
v_call: TRBV7-8; clone_size: NA; d_call: NA; j_call: TRBJ2-7; cdr3_nt: TGTGCCACCAAAATCGGGGACCGCTACGAGCAGTACTTC; cdr3_aa: CATKIGDRYEQYF
v_call: TRBV7-8; clone_size: NA; d_call: NA; j_call: TRBJ1-1; cdr3_nt: TGTGCCAGCAGCCCCCTAGCCCTCGTGGGGCAGAACACTGAAGCTTTCTTT; cdr3_aa: CASSPLALVGQNTEAFF
v_call: TRBV11-2; clone_size: NA; d_call: NA; j_call: TRBJ2-1; cdr3_nt: TGTGCCAGCAGCTTAGAGGCCGCGAGCTCCTACAATGAGCAGTTCTTC; cdr3_aa: CASSLEAASSYNEQFF
v_call: TRBV27; clone_size: NA; d_call: NA; j_call: TRBJ1-5; cdr3_nt: TGTGCCAGCAGTTTCGTCGATAGCAATCAGCCCCAGCATTTT; cdr3_aa: CASSFVDSNQPQHF
v_call: TRBV21-1; clone_size: NA; d_call: NA; j_call: TRBJ1-5; cdr3_nt: TGTGCCAGCAGCAAACACCCGAATTACTGCCAGCCCCAGCATTTT; cdr3_aa: CASSKHPNYCQPQHF
v_call: TRBV5-8; clone_size: NA; d_call: NA; j_call: TRBJ1-5; cdr3_nt: TGTGCCAGCAGCTGGGCCCTTGGGAATCAGCCCCAGCATTTT; cdr3_aa: CASSWALGNQPQHF
v_call: TRBV30; clone_size: NA; d_call: NA; j_call: TRBJ2-3; cdr3_nt: TGTGCCTGGAACCGGGTCACAGATACGCAGTATTTT; cdr3_aa: CAWNRVTDTQYF
v_call: TRBV19; clone_size: NA; d_call: TRBD1; j_call: TRBJ2-6; cdr3_nt: TGTGCCAGTACCCCTGGACAGGGGCAGGCCAACGTCCTGACTTTC; cdr3_aa: CASTPGQGQANVLTF
v_call: TRBV5-1; clone_size: few; d_call: NA; j_call: TRBJ1-1; cdr3_nt: TGCGCCAGCAGCGAGGACGCAAGGAACACTGAAGCTTTCTTT; cdr3_aa: CASSEDARNTEAFF
v_call: TRBV11-2; clone_size: NA; d_call: NA; j_call: TRBJ1-1; cdr3_nt: TGTGCCAGCAGCTTTATCTCAGGGGCGGACACTGAAGCTTTCTTT; cdr3_aa: CASSFISGADTEAFF
v_call: TRBV28; clone_size: NA; d_call: NA; j_call: TRBJ1-2; cdr3_nt: TGTGCCAGCAGTCCCCGAGGCCAAGCTAACTATGGCTACACCTTC; cdr3_aa: CASSPRGQANYGYTF